The 24 T cell receptor beta chains in this list originate from one sample, sequenced in a study of cytomegalovirus exposure and HLA in healthy donors. The PCR ran on 60 Vbeta and 13 Jbeta primers. The data were produced by immunoSEQ multiplex PCR, yet TCRdb's version contains in-frame clones alone and is incomplete. The sample consists of fewer than 50,000 clones, 66% of them appearing once. Material for sequencing was PBMCs. The origin of the receptors is a man aged 50 to 59 in good health and CMV-seropositive.

In its sample, this clone was seen once. This chain joins TRBV21-1 and TRBJ2-5; the table's D call TRBD1 went unverified against the DNA. TRBV21-1 is a pseudogene segment. This CDR3 is 15 amino acids long. The CDR3 sequence: CASSRVWTAQETQYF. The CDR3 coding sequence is TGTGCCAGCAGTAGGGTATGGACAGCACAAGAGACCCAGTACTTC.

The chain joins TRBV28 to TRBJ1-6, with D unresolved. The CDR3 contains 13 residues. Germline V lookup: CDR1 MDHEN, CDR2 SYDVKM. V was cut by 5 bases and J by 3 bases, with 5 bases left in between. CDR3: CASSAYYNSPLHF. The CDR3, as DNA: TGTGCCAGCAGTGCGTACTATAATTCACCCCTCCACTTT.

The J gene is TRBJ1-2, the V gene TRBV4-1; D uncertain. The CDR3 is 14 amino acids. Germline lookup yields CDR1 MGHRA and CDR2 YSYEKL. Trimming pared 3 bases from V and 2 bases from J, leaving 10 bases between. The CDR3 DNA reads as TGCGCCAGCAGCCACAGGAACGGAAACTATGGCTACACCTTC. Translating it yields CASSHRNGNYGYTF.

CDR3 in amino acids: CASSQEGQPNEKLFF. The CDR3 DNA is TGCGCCAGCAGCCAAGAGGGACAGCCCAATGAAAAACTGTTTTTT. The rearrangement uses TRBV4-3 and TRBJ1-4, with 7 bases identical to TRBD1. There are 15 residues in the CDR3. V was pared by 0 bases and J by 5 bases, with 3 bases of the junction left unmatched. Germline V gene data show CDR1 as LGHNA and CDR2 as YSLEER.

The chain uses TRBV5-4 and TRBJ2-1; TRBD1 matches at 7 bases. Germline trimming cut 1 base from V and 7 bases from J; bases unmatched to any gene: 8. In germline, CDR1 is SGHNT, CDR2 YYREEE (reference sequence). This CDR3 comprises 15 residues. The CDR3 sequence: CASSLTGVLSNEQFF. The CDR3, as DNA: TGTGCCAGCAGCTTGACAGGGGTTTTGTCGAATGAGCAGTTCTTC.

In its sample, this clone was seen a few times. V gene TRBV18 combines with J gene TRBJ1-4; TRBD1 agrees at 7 bases. The CDR3 contains 15 residues. J gave up 8 bases and V 3 bases, and 9 bases lay outside the gene matches. Germline loops: CDR1 KGHSH, CDR2 LQKENI. CDR3 DNA: TGTGCCAGCTCACCCCTATGGCAGGGGGAAGAAAAACTGTTTTTT. Translating it yields CASSPLWQGEEKLFF. The variable domain in full, with the rest retrieved from reference TRBV18 and TRBJ1-4, is NAGVMQNPRHLVRRRGQEARLRCSPMKGHSHVYWYRQLPEEGLKFMVYLQKENIIDESGMPKERFSAEFPKEGPSILRIQQVVRGDSAAYFCASSPLWQGEEKLFFGSGTQLSVL.

The V gene is TRBV7-2, the J gene TRBJ1-5, with unresolved D. V was shortened by 3 bases and J by 3 bases, with 6 bases between the two germline ends. Per germline, CDR1 SGHTA and CDR2 FQGNSA. The CDR3 consists of 13 residues. CDR3 sequence (DNA): TGTGCCAGCAGCTTTCAGAACAATCAGCCCCAGCATTTT. Amino acids: CASSFQNNQPQHF.

V gene TRBV6-5 combines with J gene TRBJ1-1; D is unresolved. Germline CDR1 MNHEY, CDR2 SVGAGI. This CDR3 spans 13 amino acids. V lost 6 bases to trimming and J lost 1 base, with 9 bases between them. CDR3 amino acids: CASRRQKNTEAFF. CDR3 coding DNA: TGTGCCAGCAGGAGGCAGAAGAACACTGAAGCTTTCTTT.

This chain connects TRBV4-2 to TRBJ2-3, with 8 bases matching TRBD2. Germline V gives CDR1 LGHNA, CDR2 YNFKEQ. The CDR3 covers 17 residues. With 0 bases clipped from V and 3 bases from J, the junction kept 8 bases outside the gene matches. DNA of the CDR3: TGTGCCAGCAGCCAAGATTCTGGGACTAGACTAACAGATACGCAGTATTTT. Its protein product is CASSQDSGTRLTDTQYF.

There are a few counts of this clone. The genes are TRBV6-5 and TRBJ1-6; D unclear. The CDR3 totals 15 residues. Per the germline V gene, CDR1 is MNHEY and CDR2 is SVGAGI. V lost 0 bases and J 6 bases, leaving 9 bases between the germline ends. For the CDR3, the DNA is TGTGCCAGCAGTTACTCGGTGACTTTTAATTCACCCCTCCACTTT. Translated, it gives CASSYSVTFNSPLHF.

The chain uses TRBV7-3 and TRBJ2-1; possible D gene TRBD1, 5 bases. Germline V gene lookup returns CDR1 SGHTA and CDR2 FQGTGA. CDR3 length: 15 amino acids. Trimming stripped 5 bases from V and 5 bases from J, with 16 bases between. CDR3 DNA sequence: TGTGCCAGCAGCCCCGCCATAGGACAAGACAATGAGCAGTTCTTC. Translated, it gives CASSPAIGQDNEQFF.

The chain couples TRBV10-3 to TRBJ1-2, with D maybe TRBD1 (6 bases). The CDR3 consists of 15 residues. Germline V gives CDR1 ENHRY, CDR2 SYGVKD. Between the trimmed V and J ends, which lost 2 bases and 7 bases, there was a span of 17 bases. CDR3 nucleotide sequence: TGTGCCATCAGTGAGACAGGGAATTCCGCCGGTGGCTACACCTTC. Protein sequence: CAISETGNSAGGYTF.

J is TRBJ2-3 and V is TRBV29-1, with D perhaps matching TRBD1 (6 bases). CDR1 SQVTM and CDR2 ANQGSEA come from the germline V gene. V lost 4 bases to trimming and J lost 8 bases, with 10 bases between them. This CDR3 is built from 11 residues. CDR3: CSVAGVGTQYF. The CDR3, as DNA: TGCAGCGTTGCAGGGGTGGGTACGCAGTATTTT.

The chain couples TRBV29-1 to TRBJ1-3, with D hard to call. This CDR3 is built from 14 residues. Germline CDR1 is SQVTM and CDR2 is ANQGSEA. Deletions cut 0 bases from V and 0 bases from J, with 6 bases between. CDR3 DNA sequence: TGCAGCGTTGAAGACCCGTACTCTGGAAACACCATATATTTT. Residues: CSVEDPYSGNTIYF.

CDR3 in amino acids: CASSQGGTGTNYGYTF. The CDR3 bases are TGCGCCAGCAGCCAAGGGGGGACAGGGACTAACTATGGCTACACCTTC. The chain couples TRBV4-1 to TRBJ1-2; 9 nucleotides agree with TRBD1. Germline CDR1 reads MGHRA; CDR2 reads YSYEKL. The CDR3 runs to 16 residues. V shed 1 base and J 0 bases; nucleotides not matched to a gene: 3.

This CDR3 is CASSHWTSGVYEQYF. The CDR3 DNA reads TGTGCCAGCAGCCACTGGACTAGCGGGGTCTACGAGCAGTACTTC. The genes are TRBV14 and TRBJ2-7; 12 bases line up with TRBD2. This CDR3 is 15 amino acids long. The V segment lost 3 bases and the J segment 3 bases; nucleotides outside the gene matches: 3. Germline CDR1 is SGHDN and CDR2 is FVKESK. Full variable domain (outside the CDR3, taken from reference TRBV14 and TRBJ2-7): EAGVTQFPSHSVIEKGQTVTLRCDPISGHDNLYWYRRVMGKEIKFLLHFVKESKQDESGMPNNRFLAERTGGTYSTLKVQPAELEDSGVYFCASSHWTSGVYEQYFGPGTRLTVT.

The chain uses TRBV4-1 and TRBJ1-5; D not resolved. The germline CDR1 and CDR2 sequences are MGHRA and YSYEKL. The CDR3 runs 13 residues. Trimming left V 0 bases short and J 4 bases short, with 4 bases between. The CDR3 region has the DNA TGCGCCAGCAGCCAAGAACGGAATCAGCCCCAGCATTTT. It encodes CASSQERNQPQHF.

V gene TRBV6-5 combines with J gene TRBJ2-5; TRBD1 might be the D (6 bases). CDR3 size: 12 residues. CDR1 and CDR2 from the germline V gene are MNHEY and SVGAGI. V shed 5 bases and J shed 4 bases, with 8 bases lying between them. The CDR3 reads CASSMGAETQYF. Written as DNA, the CDR3 is TGTGCCAGCAGTATGGGGGCAGAGACCCAGTACTTC.

The V call is TRBV29-1, the J call TRBJ2-1; TRBD2 aligns across 9 bases. The germline gives CDR1 SQVTM, CDR2 ANQGSEA. There are 15 residues in the CDR3. V was pared by 5 bases and J by 2 bases, with 7 bases of the junction left unmatched. CDR3 protein: CSVQPRTSAYNEQFF. CDR3 sequence (DNA): TGCAGCGTTCAACCTCGGACTAGCGCCTACAATGAGCAGTTCTTC.

The chain has TRBV7-2 and TRBJ2-7; D remains unclear. The germline gives CDR1 SGHTA, CDR2 FQGNSA. The CDR3 sequence is 13 residues long. V lost 2 bases to trimming and J lost 3 bases, with 8 bases between them. Written as DNA, the CDR3 is TGTGCCAGCAGCTTATTTGGTAGCTACGAGCAGTACTTC. Protein product: CASSLFGSYEQYF.

The genes are TRBV7-2 and TRBJ1-1; D ambiguous. Germline V gives CDR1 SGHTA, CDR2 FQGNSA. V lost 3 bases to trimming and J lost 2 bases, with 7 bases between them. The CDR3 runs to 13 residues. The CDR3 coding sequence is TGTGCCAGCAGCTTTACAGTCAACACTGAAGCTTTCTTT. Translated: CASSFTVNTEAFF.

Written as DNA, the CDR3 is TGTGCCAGCAGCCCGGACCCCAACTCACAGGTGCAGTTCTTC. Translated, it gives CASSPDPNSQVQFF. The V gene is TRBV7-9, the J gene TRBJ2-1, with a possible D match to TRBD1 (5 bases). Trimming left V 5 bases short and J 12 bases short, with 20 bases between. The germline V gene encodes CDR1 SEHNR and CDR2 FQNEAQ (reference sequence). CDR3 length: 14 residues.

This chain connects TRBV29-1 to TRBJ2-1, with TRBD2 matching over 7 bases. The CDR3 has 14 amino acids. In germline, CDR1 is SQVTM, CDR2 ANQGSEA. This CDR3 is CSAMLGGVFDEQFF. CDR3 nucleotides: TGCAGTGCGATGTTGGGGGGGGTTTTCGATGAGCAGTTCTTC.

This chain links TRBV29-1 with TRBJ2-3; possibly TRBD2 for D (6 bases). Trimming pared 6 bases from V and 4 bases from J, leaving 11 bases between. The CDR3 spans 12 residues. Looked up from germline, CDR1 is SQVTM and CDR2 is ANQGSEA. In nucleotides, the CDR3 is TGCAGCGTAGAGACGGGGGCAGATACGCAGTATTTT. It encodes CSVETGADTQYF.